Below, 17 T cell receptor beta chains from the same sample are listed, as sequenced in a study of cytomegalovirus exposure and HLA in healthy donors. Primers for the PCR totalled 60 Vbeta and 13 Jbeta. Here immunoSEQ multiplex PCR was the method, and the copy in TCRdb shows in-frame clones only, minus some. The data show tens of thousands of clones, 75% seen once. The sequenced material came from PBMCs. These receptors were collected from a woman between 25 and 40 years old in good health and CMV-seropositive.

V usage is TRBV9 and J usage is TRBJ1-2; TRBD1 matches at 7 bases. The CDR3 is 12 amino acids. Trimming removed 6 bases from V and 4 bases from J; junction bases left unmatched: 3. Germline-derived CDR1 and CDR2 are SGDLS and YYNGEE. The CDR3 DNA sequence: TGTGCCAGCAACGACAGGGCCTATGGCTACACCTTC. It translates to CASNDRAYGYTF.

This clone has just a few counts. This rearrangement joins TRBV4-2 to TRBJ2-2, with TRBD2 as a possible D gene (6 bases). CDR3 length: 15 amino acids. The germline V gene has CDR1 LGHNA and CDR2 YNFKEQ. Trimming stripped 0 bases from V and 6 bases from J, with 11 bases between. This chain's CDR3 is CASSQEGREAGELFF. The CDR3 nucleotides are TGTGCCAGCAGCCAAGAAGGCAGGGAGGCCGGGGAGCTGTTTTTT.

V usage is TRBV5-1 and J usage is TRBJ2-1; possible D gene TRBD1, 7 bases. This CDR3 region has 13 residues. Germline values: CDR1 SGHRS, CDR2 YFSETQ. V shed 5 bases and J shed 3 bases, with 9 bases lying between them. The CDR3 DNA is TGCGCCAGCAGGCGGGACAGCTACAATGAGCAGTTCTTC. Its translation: CASRRDSYNEQFF. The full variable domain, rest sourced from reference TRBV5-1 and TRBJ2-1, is KAGVTQTPRYLIKTRGQQVTLSCSPISGHRSVSWYQQTPGQGLQFLFEYFSETQRNKGNFPGRFSGRQFSNSRSEMNVSTLELGDSALYLCASRRDSYNEQFFGPGTRLTVL.

Here the CDR3 DNA reads TGTGCCAGCTCACCACAGTACGGACAGAACCCTCTCCACGAGCAGTACTTC. Translation gives CASSPQYGQNPLHEQYF. The genes are TRBV18 and TRBJ2-7; possibly TRBD1 for D (6 bases). CDR1 and CDR2 from the germline V gene are KGHSH and LQKENI. V lost 1 base to trimming and J lost 5 bases, with 21 bases between them. This CDR3 is 17 amino acids long.

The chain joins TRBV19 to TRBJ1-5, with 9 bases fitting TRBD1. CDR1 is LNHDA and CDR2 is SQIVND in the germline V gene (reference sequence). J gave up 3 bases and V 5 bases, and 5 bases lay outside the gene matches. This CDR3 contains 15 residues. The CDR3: CASSVGTGNNQPQHF. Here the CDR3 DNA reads TGTGCCAGTAGTGTCGGGACAGGGAACAATCAGCCCCAGCATTTT.

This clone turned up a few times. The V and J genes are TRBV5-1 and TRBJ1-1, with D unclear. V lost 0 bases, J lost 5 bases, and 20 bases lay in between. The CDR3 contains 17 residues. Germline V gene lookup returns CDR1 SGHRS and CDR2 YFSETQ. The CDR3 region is CASSLEVRVGQRTEAFF. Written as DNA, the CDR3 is TGCGCCAGCAGCTTGGAGGTGAGGGTAGGCCAGAGGACTGAAGCTTTCTTT. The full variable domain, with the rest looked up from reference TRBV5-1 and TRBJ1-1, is KAGVTQTPRYLIKTRGQQVTLSCSPISGHRSVSWYQQTPGQGLQFLFEYFSETQRNKGNFPGRFSGRQFSNSRSEMNVSTLELGDSALYLCASSLEVRVGQRTEAFFGQGTRLTVV.

In DNA, the CDR3 is TGTGCCAGCAGCGTAGCTGTCAGGGGCAATGAGCAGTTCTTC. As protein: CASSVAVRGNEQFF. This chain links TRBV9 with TRBJ2-1, with a weak D call TRBD1 (6 bases). This CDR3 spans 14 amino acids. Per the germline V gene, CDR1 is SGDLS and CDR2 is YYNGEE. V shed 0 bases and J shed 6 bases, with 10 bases lying between them.

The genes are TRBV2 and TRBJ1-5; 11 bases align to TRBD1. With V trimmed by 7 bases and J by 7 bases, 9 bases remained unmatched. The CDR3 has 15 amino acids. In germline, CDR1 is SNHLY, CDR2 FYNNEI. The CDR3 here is CASKVGQGAGQPQHF. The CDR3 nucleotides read TGTGCCAGCAAGGTTGGACAGGGGGCGGGACAGCCCCAGCATTTT.

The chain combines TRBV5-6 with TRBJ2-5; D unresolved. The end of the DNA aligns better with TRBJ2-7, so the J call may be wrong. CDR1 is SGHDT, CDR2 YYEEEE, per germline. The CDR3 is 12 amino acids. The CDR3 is CASSLAGPEQYF. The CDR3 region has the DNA TGTGCCAGCAGCTTAGCTGGGCCCGAGCAGTACTTC.

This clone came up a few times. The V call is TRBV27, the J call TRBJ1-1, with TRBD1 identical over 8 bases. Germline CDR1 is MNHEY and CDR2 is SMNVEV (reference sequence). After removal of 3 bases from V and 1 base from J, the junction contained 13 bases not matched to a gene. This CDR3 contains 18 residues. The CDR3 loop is CASSFQPQGAGQNTEAFF. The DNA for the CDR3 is TGTGCCAGCAGTTTTCAACCCCAGGGGGCCGGACAGAACACTGAAGCTTTCTTT.

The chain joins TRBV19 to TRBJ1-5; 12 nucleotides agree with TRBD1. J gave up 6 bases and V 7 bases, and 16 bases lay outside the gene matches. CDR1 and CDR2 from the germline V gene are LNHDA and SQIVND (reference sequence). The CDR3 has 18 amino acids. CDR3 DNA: TGTGCCAGTAAACTCCTCCCGGGACAGGGGGCGTCTAGTCAGCCCCAGCATTTT. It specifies CASKLLPGQGASSQPQHF.

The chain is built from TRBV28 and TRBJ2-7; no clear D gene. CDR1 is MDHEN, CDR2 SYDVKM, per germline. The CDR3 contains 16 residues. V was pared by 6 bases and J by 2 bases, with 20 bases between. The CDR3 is CASRTFAGPNPYEQYF. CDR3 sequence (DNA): TGTGCCAGCAGAACCTTCGCAGGCCCCAATCCCTACGAGCAGTACTTC.

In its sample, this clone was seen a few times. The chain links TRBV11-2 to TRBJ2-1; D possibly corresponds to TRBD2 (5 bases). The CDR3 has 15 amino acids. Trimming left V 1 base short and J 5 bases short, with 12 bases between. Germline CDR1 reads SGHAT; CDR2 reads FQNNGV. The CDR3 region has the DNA TGTGCCAGCAGCTTAGCAAGAGGGCGGAACAATGAGCAGTTCTTC. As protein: CASSLARGRNNEQFF. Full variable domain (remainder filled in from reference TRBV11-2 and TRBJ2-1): EAGVAQSPRYKIIEKRQSVAFWCNPISGHATLYWYQQILGQGPKLLIQFQNNGVVDDSQLPKDRFSAERLKGVDSTLKIQPAKLEDSAVYLCASSLARGRNNEQFFGPGTRLTVL.

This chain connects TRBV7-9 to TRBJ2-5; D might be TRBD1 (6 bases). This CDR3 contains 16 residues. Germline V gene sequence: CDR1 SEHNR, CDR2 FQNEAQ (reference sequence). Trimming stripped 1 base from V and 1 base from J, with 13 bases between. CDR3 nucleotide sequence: TGTGCCAGCAGCTTAGGGACCACAGGGCGCCAAGAGACCCAGTACTTC. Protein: CASSLGTTGRQETQYF. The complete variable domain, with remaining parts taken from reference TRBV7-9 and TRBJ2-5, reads DTGVSQNPRHKITKRGQNVTFRCDPISEHNRLYWYRQTLGQGPEFLTYFQNEAQLEKSRLLSDRFSAERPKGSFSTLEIQRTEQGDSAMYLCASSLGTTGRQETQYFGPGTRLLVL.

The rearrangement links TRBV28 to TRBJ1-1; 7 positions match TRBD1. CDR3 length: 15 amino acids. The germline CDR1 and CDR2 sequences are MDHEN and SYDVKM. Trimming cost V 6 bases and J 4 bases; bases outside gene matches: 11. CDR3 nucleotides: TGTGCCAGCAGCTTTCCTACCTCAGGGGGCACTGAAGCTTTCTTT. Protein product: CASSFPTSGGTEAFF.

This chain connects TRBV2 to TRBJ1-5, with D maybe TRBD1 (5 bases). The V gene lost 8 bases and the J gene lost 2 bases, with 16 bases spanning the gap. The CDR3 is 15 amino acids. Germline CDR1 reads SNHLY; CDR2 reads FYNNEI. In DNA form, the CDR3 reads TGTGCCAGCGGAACGCAGGGAGGTGGCAATCAGCCCCAGCATTTT. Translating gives CASGTQGGGNQPQHF.

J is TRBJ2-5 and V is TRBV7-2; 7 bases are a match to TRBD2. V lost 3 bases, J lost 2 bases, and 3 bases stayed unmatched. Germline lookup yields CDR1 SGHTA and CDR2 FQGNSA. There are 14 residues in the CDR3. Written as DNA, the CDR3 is TGTGCCAGCAGCTTCGGACTAGTTCAAGAGACCCAGTACTTC. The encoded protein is CASSFGLVQETQYF.